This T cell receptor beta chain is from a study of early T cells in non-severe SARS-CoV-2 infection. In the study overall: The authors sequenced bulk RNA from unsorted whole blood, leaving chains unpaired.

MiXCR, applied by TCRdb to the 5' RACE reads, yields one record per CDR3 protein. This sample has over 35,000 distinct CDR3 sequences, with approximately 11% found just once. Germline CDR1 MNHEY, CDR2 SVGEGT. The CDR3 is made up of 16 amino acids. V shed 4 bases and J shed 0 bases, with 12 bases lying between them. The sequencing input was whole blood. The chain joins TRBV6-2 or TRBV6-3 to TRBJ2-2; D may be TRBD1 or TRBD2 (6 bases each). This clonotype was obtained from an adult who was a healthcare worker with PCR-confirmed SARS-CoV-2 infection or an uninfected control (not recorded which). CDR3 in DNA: TGTGCCAGCAGTTTTGGGGGGACATCGAACACCGGGGAGCTGTTTTTT. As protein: CASSFGGTSNTGELFF.